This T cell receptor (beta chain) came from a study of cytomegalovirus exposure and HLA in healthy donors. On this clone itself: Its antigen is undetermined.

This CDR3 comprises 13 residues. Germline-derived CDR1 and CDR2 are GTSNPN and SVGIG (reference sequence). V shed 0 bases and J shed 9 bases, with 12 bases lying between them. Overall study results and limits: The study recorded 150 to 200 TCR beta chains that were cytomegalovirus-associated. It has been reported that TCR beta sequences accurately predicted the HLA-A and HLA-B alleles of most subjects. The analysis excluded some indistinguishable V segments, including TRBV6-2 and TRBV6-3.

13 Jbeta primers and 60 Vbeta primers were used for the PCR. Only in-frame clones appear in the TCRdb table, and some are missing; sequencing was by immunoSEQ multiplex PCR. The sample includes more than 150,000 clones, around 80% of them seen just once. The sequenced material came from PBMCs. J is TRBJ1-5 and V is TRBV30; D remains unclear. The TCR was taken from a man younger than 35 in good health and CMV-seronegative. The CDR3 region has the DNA TGTGCCTGGAGTGTACGGGTGGATCTGCCCCAGCATTTT. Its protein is CAWSVRVDLPQHF.